This is a list of T cell receptor beta chains from one sample in a study of blood T cell repertoires in COVID-19. The data were produced by immunoSEQ multiplex PCR, yet TCRdb's version contains in-frame clones alone and is incomplete. The sample holds 37,000 or so clones, over 75% seen once. The material sequenced was peripheral blood. The receptors stem from an elderly man with active or convalescent COVID-19. The CDR3 runs from the conserved cysteine through the conserved F or W. A D gene is named only where the DNA matches it firmly. Not all rows give a size; the values are once, few, many and, for expanded clones, a class.

size	V	J	D	CDR3	DNA
NA	TRBV7-8	TRBJ2-3	NA	CASSPLWGQNTDTQYF	TGTGCCAGCAGCCCTCTTTGGGGCCAGAACACAGATACGCAGTATTTT
NA	TRBV18	TRBJ1-6	TRBD1	CASSGTANNSPLHF	TGTGCCAGCTCCGGGACAGCTAACAATTCACCCCTCCACTTT
NA	TRBV6-2/TRBV6-3	TRBJ2-7	NA	CASSYAEVEYF	TGTGCCAGCAGTTACGCGGAGGTGGAGTACTTC
NA	TRBV20-1	TRBJ1-1	NA	CSAFRNTEAFF	TGCAGTGCTTTTCGGAACACTGAAGCTTTCTTT
NA	TRBV12-3/TRBV12-4	TRBJ2-1	NA	CASSFSGPQFF	TGTGCCAGCAGCTTTAGCGGACCCCAGTTCTTC
NA	TRBV7-9	TRBJ2-1	NA	CASSSSSVSSYNEQFF	TGTGCCAGCAGCTCGTCTAGCGTTTCCTCCTACAATGAGCAGTTCTTC
NA	TRBV19	TRBJ1-6	NA	CASSISSGTYNSPLHF	TGTGCCAGTAGTATATCGTCGGGGACCTATAATTCACCCCTCCACTTT
NA	TRBV11-2	TRBJ2-5	NA	CASGWGERQETQYF	TGTGCCAGCGGGTGGGGGGAAAGGCAAGAGACCCAGTACTTC
NA	TRBV7-9	TRBJ1-2	TRBD1	CASSEGDRGHGYTF	TGTGCCAGCAGCGAAGGGGACAGGGGGCACGGCTACACCTTC
few	TRBV15	TRBJ1-2	TRBD1	CATSVDRGNYGYTF	TGTGCCACCAGCGTAGACAGGGGGAACTATGGCTACACCTTC
NA	TRBV7-2	TRBJ2-7	TRBD2	CASSYRGGAVYEQYF	TGTGCCAGCAGCTACCGCGGGGGGGCGGTGTACGAGCAGTACTTC
NA	TRBV7-9	TRBJ2-1	TRBD2	CASSQPGLADNEQFF	TGTGCCAGCAGCCAACCGGGACTAGCGGACAATGAGCAGTTCTTC
NA	TRBV4-2	TRBJ2-2	NA	CASSQVVAGTGELFF	TGTGCCAGCAGCCAAGTTGTCGCGGGCACCGGGGAGCTGTTTTTT
NA	TRBV7-8	TRBJ1-6	TRBD1	CASSVDRAGSPLHF	TGTGCCAGCAGCGTGGACAGGGCCGGATCACCCCTCCACTTT
NA	TRBV5-8	TRBJ2-3	NA	CASSLAREPRVEFDTDTQYF	TGTGCCAGCAGCTTGGCTCGCGAACCGAGGGTGGAGTTCGACACAGATACGCAGTATTTT
NA	TRBV7-3	TRBJ2-3	TRBD1	CASRDRGVPTDTQYF	TGTGCCAGCCGGGACAGGGGGGTTCCCACAGATACGCAGTATTTT
NA	TRBV9	TRBJ1-3	NA	CASSVGVSSGNTIYF	TGTGCCAGCAGCGTGGGAGTCTCCTCTGGAAACACCATATATTTT
NA	TRBV29-1	TRBJ2-7	TRBD2	CSARTSGPPPGNEQYF	TGCAGCGCCAGGACTAGCGGACCTCCCCCTGGCAATGAGCAGTACTTC
NA	TRBV29-1	TRBJ1-5	NA	CSVEVQGSQPQHF	TGCAGCGTTGAGGTCCAGGGGAGTCAGCCCCAGCATTTT
NA	TRBV29-1	TRBJ1-2	NA	CSVEEALPQGIYGYTF	TGCAGCGTTGAAGAAGCCCTACCTCAGGGAATCTATGGCTACACCTTC
NA	TRBV27	TRBJ1-2	NA	CASSLSWSNYGYTF	TGTGCCAGCAGTTTATCTTGGAGTAACTATGGCTACACCTTC
NA	TRBV5-6	TRBJ1-4	NA	CASSLFGRRDEKLFF	TGTGCCAGCAGCTTGTTCGGGCGCAGGGATGAAAAACTGTTTTTT
NA	TRBV7-8	TRBJ2-2	TRBD1	CASQGTARTGELFF	TGTGCCTCACAGGGGACGGCGAGGACCGGGGAGCTGTTTTTT
NA	TRBV6-2/TRBV6-3	TRBJ2-5	TRBD1	CASSDKAGGYGETQYF	TGTGCCAGCAGTGATAAGGCAGGGGGATACGGGGAGACCCAGTACTTC
NA	TRBV5-5	TRBJ2-7	TRBD2	CASSWTRGVEQYF	TGTGCCAGCAGCTGGACACGGGGGGTCGAGCAGTACTTC
few	TRBV7-3	TRBJ2-3	NA	CASSRDSSGGDTQYF	TGTGCCAGCAGCCGGGACTCCTCCGGTGGAGATACGCAGTATTTT
NA	TRBV11-2	TRBJ2-2	NA	CASSLFSEAGELFF	TGTGCCAGCAGCTTATTTTCTGAGGCCGGGGAGCTGTTTTTT
few	TRBV4-1	TRBJ2-3	NA	CASSAAGKDTQYF	TGCGCCAGCAGCGCAGCAGGCAAAGATACGCAGTATTTT
few	TRBV6-5	TRBJ1-3	NA	CASSYRRDTGNTIYF	TGTGCCAGCAGTTACCGACGGGACACTGGAAACACCATATATTTT
few	TRBV13	TRBJ2-1	NA	CASSSSGTLRSEQFF	TGTGCCAGCAGCTCGTCCGGGACACTTCGTAGTGAGCAGTTCTTC
NA	TRBV19	TRBJ2-1	TRBD2	CAISDGGSGYNEQFF	TGTGCCATCTCGGATGGCGGGAGTGGGTACAATGAGCAGTTCTTC
few	TRBV18	TRBJ2-1	TRBD2	CASSNSQAGSSYNEQFF	TGTGCCAGCTCGAACAGTCAAGCGGGATCCTCCTACAATGAGCAGTTCTTC
few	TRBV6-1	TRBJ1-5	NA	CASSEIWAGSNQPQHF	TGTGCCAGCAGTGAAATCTGGGCCGGAAGCAATCAGCCCCAGCATTTT
NA	TRBV4-2	TRBJ2-7	TRBD2	CASSQGAGLENEQYF	TGTGCCAGCAGCCAAGGGGCGGGACTAGAAAACGAGCAGTACTTC
NA	TRBV7-3	TRBJ2-1	TRBD1	CASSLIPGQGNEQFF	TGTGCCAGCAGCTTAATCCCGGGACAGGGTAATGAGCAGTTCTTC
NA	TRBV2	TRBJ1-1	NA	CASSLLNRARGEAFF	TGTGCCAGCAGTCTGTTAAACAGGGCAAGGGGTGAAGCTTTCTTT
NA	TRBV28	TRBJ2-1	NA	CASSSQGTTEVGQFF	TGTGCCAGCAGTTCCCAGGGGACGACCGAGGTAGGGCAGTTCTTC
NA	TRBV7-9	TRBJ1-1	NA	CASNPGQMNTEAFF	TGTGCCAGCAATCCGGGACAAATGAACACTGAAGCTTTCTTT
NA	TRBV7-2	TRBJ2-7	TRBD2	CASSLDPSGLAGVLRQYF	TGTGCCAGCAGCTTAGACCCATCTGGCCTAGCGGGAGTACTTCGGCAGTACTTC
NA	TRBV13	TRBJ2-7	TRBD1	CASSWGQGMDEQYF	TGTGCCAGCAGCTGGGGACAGGGGATGGACGAGCAGTACTTC
NA	TRBV27	TRBJ2-7	NA	CASSLMAPSDFYEQYF	TGTGCCAGCAGTTTAATGGCACCGAGCGACTTCTACGAGCAGTACTTC
NA	TRBV7-9	TRBJ2-1	TRBD2	CASSFSAGRESYNEQFF	TGTGCCAGCAGCTTTTCAGCGGGGCGGGAGTCCTACAATGAGCAGTTCTTC